This TCR beta chain derives from a study of T cells in women clearing cervical HPV infection (dated by TCRdb to the late 2010s). Describing the broader study: The cases were 20 to 25 women with histologically confirmed HPV16-related CIN3 or worse, and 2 of those women had invasive cancers. The approximately 23 controls were women who cleared a single incident HPV16 infection within 12 months without developing precancer or cancer. Blood from cases was drawn at the visit where the lesion was first identified, while blood from controls was drawn once the infection was no longer detected. Among cases, blood sampling occurred a median of about 150 days after lesion detection, with an interquartile range of 90 to 200 days. Since only a few of the women had HLA typing available, the possibility that HLA type was acting as a confounder could not be ruled out. The exploratory proof-of-principle case-control study was nested within the Guanacaste HPV Natural History Study in Costa Rica and compared TCR repertoires across cervical HPV16 outcomes. Cases were matched to controls by age within five years and by the year the sample was collected. Cases had a median age of roughly 35 years compared with approximately 40 for controls, and baseline characteristics showed no significant differences between the groups. The parent cohort enrolled 10,000 to 13,000 women aged 18 or older in Guanacaste, Costa Rica, during about 1992 to 1995 and followed them for less than 8 years. Five blinded duplicates per group were added as quality controls, giving around 60 samples: approximately 50 participants and roughly ten replicates. Broader findings and caveats from the paper: Cases had lower TRBV6-7 relative abundance than controls (approximately 0.1% versus 0.16%; Bonferroni P = 0.0008). TCR repertoire richness was significantly higher in CIN3+ cases than in controls across sequencing depths, while evenness did not differ. Because the number of T cells per sample was unknown, the richness differences could reflect varying T-cell content rather than repertoire biology. Random forest classifiers that combined richness and V gene abundances separated cases from controls with an estimated AUC of about 0.8. The cross-sectional design could not show whether the associations came before the infection or were a result of it, and neither effector/memory subsets nor HPV-specific T cells were isolated.

The germline V gene (reference sequence) supplies CDR1 LNHDA and CDR2 SQIVND. V is trimmed back by 7 bases and J by 6 bases, and the junction contains 7 bases that no gene match accounts for. The CDR3 numbers 14 residues from cysteine through phenylalanine. Sequencing covers 33 bases of the CDR3, shown here with the frame starting at base 1. Every participant had a single incident cervical HPV16 infection, and women with prevalent HPV16 infections were excluded. Cervical HPV DNA was detected with MY09/MY11 PCR, and genotyping was done with dot-blot hybridization. Fifteen mL of heparinized blood were centrifuged, and the buffy coat was split into aliquots, frozen at -30 degrees C, and then kept at -80 degrees C. Genomic DNA was extracted from buffy coat specimens using QIAGEN kits. TCR beta CDR3 regions were amplified by multiplex PCR from an average of roughly 1,200 ng genomic DNA per sample using the immunoSEQ assay. The assay corrected primer bias using a complete synthetic TCR repertoire to establish an amplification baseline. The amplicons were sequenced on the Illumina platform. On the study's bioinformatics: Sequence errors were corrected by clustering with frequency ratios and a modified nearest-neighbor algorithm, and the sequences were then analyzed in the immunoSEQ Analyzer using IMGT gene definitions. At each rarefaction depth, TCR richness and evenness were averaged over 20 rarefaction repeats, and samples with fewer sequences than the depth were excluded. Wilcoxon rank sum tests with FDR correction were used to compare V, D and J gene relative abundances between the groups. An intraclass correlation of approximately 96% for TCR richness and an average of about 82% across 65 or so gene segments were obtained from the blinded duplicates. The source is immuneACCESS, and TCRdb retained only in-frame sequences with V and J called. Part of the clones is not carried over; for the studies checked, unresolved V genes explain less than half of this, and the remainder is unexplained. The V and J calls and the clone size are those of that table, but D and trimming were determined from the DNA. This sample's table lists 23,000 or so clones. Clones ranked in the top ten supply about 24% of the sample.

Notes on this clone: Its target antigen remains unknown. The missing CDR3 end, 3 residues past where the read stops, is filled in from the germline J gene. Additional DNA sequences in this sample encode the identical CDR3.

Recombination linked TRBV19 to TRBJ1-5; TRBD1 fits 9 bases in the junction. Sequencing input: blood buffy coat. This TCR came from a woman aged 18 to 75 with a cervical HPV16 infection that either progressed to CIN3+ or cleared (not recorded which). This receptor has the CDR3 CASTKQGAGQPQHF. The CDR3 DNA, read in part, is TGTGCCAGTACAAAACAGGGGGCAGGTCAGCCC.